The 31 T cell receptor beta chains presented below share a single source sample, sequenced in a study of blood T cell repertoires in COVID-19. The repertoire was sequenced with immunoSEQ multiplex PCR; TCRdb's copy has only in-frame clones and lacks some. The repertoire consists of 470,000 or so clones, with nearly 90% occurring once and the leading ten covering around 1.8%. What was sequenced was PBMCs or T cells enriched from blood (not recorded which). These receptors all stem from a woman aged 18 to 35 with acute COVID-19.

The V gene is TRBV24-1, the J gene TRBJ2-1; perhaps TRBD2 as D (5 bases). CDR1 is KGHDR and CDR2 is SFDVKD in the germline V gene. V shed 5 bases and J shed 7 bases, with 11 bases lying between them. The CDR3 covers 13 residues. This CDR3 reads CATSGLEGNEQFF. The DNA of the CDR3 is TGTGCCACCAGTGGTTTAGAGGGAAATGAGCAGTTCTTC.

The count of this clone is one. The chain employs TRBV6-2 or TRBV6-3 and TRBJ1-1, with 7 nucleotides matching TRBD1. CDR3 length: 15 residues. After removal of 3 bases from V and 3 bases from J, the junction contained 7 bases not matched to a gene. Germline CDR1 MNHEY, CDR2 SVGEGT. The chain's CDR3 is CASSYVPGGHTEAFF. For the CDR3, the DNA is TGTGCCAGCAGTTATGTTCCAGGGGGACACACTGAAGCTTTCTTT.

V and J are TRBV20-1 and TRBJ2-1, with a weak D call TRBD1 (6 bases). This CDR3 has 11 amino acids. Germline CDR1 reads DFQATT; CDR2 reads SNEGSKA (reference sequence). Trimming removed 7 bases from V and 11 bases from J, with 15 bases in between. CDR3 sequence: CSVLQGGKQFF. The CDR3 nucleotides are TGCAGTGTCCTTCAAGGGGGAAAGCAGTTCTTC.

The CDR3, as DNA: TGTGCCAGCAGGGGGCCGGAGTACACTGAAGCTTTCTTT. Translating gives CASRGPEYTEAFF. V is TRBV2 and J is TRBJ1-1; D may be TRBD1 (5 bases). Germline V CDR1 and CDR2: SNHLY, FYNNEI. V shed 6 bases and J shed 3 bases, with 11 bases lying between them. The CDR3 has 13 residues.

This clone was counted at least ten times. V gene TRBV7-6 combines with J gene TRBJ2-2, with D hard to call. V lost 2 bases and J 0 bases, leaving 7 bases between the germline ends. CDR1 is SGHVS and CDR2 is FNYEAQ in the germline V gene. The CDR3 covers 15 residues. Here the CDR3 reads CASSLIAANTGELFF. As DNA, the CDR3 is TGTGCCAGCAGCTTAATAGCAGCGAACACCGGGGAGCTGTTTTTT.

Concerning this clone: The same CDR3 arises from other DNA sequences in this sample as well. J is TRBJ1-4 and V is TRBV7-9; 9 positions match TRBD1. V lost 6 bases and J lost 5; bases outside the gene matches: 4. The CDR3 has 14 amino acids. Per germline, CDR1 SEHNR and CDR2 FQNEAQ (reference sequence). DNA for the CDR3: TGTGCCAGCAGTAGCACAGGGGGCAATGAAAAACTGTTTTTT. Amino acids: CASSSTGGNEKLFF.

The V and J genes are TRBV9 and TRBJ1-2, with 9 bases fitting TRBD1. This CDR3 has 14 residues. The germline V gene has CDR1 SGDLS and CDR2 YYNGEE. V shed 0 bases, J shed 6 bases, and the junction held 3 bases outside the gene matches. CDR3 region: CASSVGDRVDGYTF. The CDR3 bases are TGTGCCAGCAGCGTAGGGGACAGGGTGGATGGCTACACCTTC.

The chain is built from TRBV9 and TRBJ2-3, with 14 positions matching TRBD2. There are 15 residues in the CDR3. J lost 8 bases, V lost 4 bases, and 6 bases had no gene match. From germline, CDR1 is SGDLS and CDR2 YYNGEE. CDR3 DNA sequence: TGTGCCAGCAGCCCGACTAGCGGGGGGGTAGTTACGCAGTATTTT. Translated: CASSPTSGGVVTQYF.

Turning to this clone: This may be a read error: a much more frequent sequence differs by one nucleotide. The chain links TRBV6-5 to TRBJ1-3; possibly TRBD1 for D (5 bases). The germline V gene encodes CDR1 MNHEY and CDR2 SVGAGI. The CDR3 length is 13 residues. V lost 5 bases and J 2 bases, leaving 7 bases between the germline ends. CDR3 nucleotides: TGTGCCAGCAGTCGGACACCTGGAAACACCATATATTTT. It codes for CASSRTPGNTIYF.

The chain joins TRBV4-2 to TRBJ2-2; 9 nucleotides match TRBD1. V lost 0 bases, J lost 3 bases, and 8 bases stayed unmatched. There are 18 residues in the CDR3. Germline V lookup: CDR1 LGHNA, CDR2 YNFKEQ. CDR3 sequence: CASSQDLRDRAHTGELFF. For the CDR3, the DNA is TGTGCCAGCAGCCAAGATCTCAGGGACAGGGCGCACACCGGGGAGCTGTTTTTT.

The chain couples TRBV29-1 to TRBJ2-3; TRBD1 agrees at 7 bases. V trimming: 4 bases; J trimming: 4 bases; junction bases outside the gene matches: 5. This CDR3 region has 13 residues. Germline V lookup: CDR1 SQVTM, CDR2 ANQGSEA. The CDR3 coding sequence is TGCAGCGTTGGACAGGGTGGGGCAGATACGCAGTATTTT. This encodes CSVGQGGADTQYF.

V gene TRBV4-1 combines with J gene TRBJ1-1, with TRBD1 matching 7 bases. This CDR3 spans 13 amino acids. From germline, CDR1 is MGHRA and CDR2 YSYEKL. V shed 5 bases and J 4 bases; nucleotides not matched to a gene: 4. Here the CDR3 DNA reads TGCGCCAGCAGCGACAGGGTATCCACTGAAGCTTTCTTT. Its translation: CASSDRVSTEAFF.

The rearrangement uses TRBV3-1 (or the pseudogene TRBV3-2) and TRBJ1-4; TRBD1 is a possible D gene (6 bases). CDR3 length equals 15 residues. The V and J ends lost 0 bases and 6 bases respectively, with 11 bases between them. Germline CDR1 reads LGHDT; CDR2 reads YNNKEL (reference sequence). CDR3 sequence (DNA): TGTGCCAGCAGCCAAGAGCTGGGACAAGATGAAAAACTGTTTTTT. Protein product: CASSQELGQDEKLFF.

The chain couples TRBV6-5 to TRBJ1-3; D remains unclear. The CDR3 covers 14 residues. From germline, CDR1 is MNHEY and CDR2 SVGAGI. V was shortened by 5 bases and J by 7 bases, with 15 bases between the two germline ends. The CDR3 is CASSPSGFWNTIYF. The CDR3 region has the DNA TGTGCCAGCAGTCCAAGCGGGTTTTGGAACACCATATATTTT.

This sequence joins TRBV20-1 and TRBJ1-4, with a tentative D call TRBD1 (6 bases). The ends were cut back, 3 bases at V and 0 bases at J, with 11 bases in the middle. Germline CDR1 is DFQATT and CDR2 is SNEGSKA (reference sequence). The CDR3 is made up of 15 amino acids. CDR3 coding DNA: TGCAGTGCTAGTGGCAGGGGATCAACTAATGAAAAACTGTTTTTT. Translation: CSASGRGSTNEKLFF.

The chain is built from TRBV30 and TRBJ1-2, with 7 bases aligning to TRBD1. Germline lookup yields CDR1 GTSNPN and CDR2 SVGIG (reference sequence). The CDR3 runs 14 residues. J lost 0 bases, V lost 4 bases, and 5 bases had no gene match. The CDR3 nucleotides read TGTGCCTGGAATCGACAGGGAACTAACTATGGCTACACCTTC. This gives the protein CAWNRQGTNYGYTF.

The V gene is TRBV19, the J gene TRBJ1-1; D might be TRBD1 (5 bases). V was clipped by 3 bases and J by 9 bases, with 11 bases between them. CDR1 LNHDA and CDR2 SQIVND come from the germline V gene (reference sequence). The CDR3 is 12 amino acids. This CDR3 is CASSIGGLQAFF. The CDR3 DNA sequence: TGTGCCAGTAGTATCGGGGGACTGCAAGCTTTCTTT.

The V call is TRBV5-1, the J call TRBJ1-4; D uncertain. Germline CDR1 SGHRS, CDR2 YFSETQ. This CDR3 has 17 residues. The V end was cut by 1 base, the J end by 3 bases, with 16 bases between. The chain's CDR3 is CASSLISKEFSNEKLFF. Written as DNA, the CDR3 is TGCGCCAGCAGCTTGATCTCCAAAGAGTTCTCTAATGAAAAACTGTTTTTT.

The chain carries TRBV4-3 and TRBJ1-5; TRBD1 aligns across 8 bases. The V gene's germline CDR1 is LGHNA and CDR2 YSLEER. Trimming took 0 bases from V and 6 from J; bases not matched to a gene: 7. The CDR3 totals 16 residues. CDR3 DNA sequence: TGCGCCAGCAGCCAAGAACGCGGACAGGGCGGTCAGCCCCAGCATTTT. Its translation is CASSQERGQGGQPQHF.

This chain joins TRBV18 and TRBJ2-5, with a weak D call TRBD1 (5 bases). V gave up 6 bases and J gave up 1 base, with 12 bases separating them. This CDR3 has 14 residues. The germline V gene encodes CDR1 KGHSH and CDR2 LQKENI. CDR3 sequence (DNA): TGTGCCAGCTCCCGGCGACAGTCCCAAGAGACCCAGTACTTC. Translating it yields CASSRRQSQETQYF.

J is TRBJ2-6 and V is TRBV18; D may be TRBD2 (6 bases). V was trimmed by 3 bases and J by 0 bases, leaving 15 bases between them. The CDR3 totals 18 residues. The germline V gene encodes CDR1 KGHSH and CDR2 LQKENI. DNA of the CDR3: TGTGCCAGCTCACCGAGACTCGGGGGTTCCTCTGGGGCCAACGTCCTGACTTTC. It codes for CASSPRLGGSSGANVLTF.

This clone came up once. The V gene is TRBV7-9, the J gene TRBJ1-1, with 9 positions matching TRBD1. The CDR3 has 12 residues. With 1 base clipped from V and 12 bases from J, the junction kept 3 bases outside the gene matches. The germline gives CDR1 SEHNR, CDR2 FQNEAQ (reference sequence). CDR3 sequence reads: CASSLEDRGPFF. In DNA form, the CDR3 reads TGTGCCAGCAGCTTAGAGGACAGGGGTCCTTTCTTT. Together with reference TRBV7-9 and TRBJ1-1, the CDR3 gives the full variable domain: DTGVSQNPRHKITKRGQNVTFRCDPISEHNRLYWYRQTLGQGPEFLTYFQNEAQLEKSRLLSDRFSAERPKGSFSTLEIQRTEQGDSAMYLCASSLEDRGPFFGQGTRLTVV.

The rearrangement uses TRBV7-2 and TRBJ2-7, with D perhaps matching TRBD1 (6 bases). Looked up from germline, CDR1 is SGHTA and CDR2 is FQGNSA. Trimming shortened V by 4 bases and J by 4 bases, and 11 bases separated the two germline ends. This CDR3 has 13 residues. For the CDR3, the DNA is TGTGCCAGCAGCTCCCCGGACAGATACGAGCAGTACTTC. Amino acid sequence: CASSSPDRYEQYF.

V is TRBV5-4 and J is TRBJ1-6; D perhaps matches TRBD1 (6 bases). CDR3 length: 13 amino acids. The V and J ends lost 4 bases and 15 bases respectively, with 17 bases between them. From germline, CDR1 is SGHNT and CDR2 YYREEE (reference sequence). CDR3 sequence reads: CASSAPQGEVLHF. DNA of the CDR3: TGTGCCAGCAGCGCCCCACAGGGTGAGGTCCTCCACTTT.

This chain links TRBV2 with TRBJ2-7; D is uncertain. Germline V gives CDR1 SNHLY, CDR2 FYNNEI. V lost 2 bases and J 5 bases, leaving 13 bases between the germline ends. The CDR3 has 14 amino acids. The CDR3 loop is CASSEFLVSHEQYF. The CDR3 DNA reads TGTGCCAGCAGTGAATTCCTAGTCAGTCACGAGCAGTACTTC.

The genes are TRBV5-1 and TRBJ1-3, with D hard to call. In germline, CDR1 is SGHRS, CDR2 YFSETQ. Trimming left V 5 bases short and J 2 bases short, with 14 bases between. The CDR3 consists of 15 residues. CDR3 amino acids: CASRSQVSAGNTIYF. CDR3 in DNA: TGCGCCAGCAGGTCCCAGGTGTCTGCTGGAAACACCATATATTTT.

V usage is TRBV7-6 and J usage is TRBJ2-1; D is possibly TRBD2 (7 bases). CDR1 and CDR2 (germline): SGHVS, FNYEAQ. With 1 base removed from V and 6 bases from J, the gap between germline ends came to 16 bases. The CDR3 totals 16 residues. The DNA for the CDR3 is TGTGCCAGCAGCTTAGTAAGGGGGGGGGCTGGCAATGAGCAGTTCTTC. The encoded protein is CASSLVRGGAGNEQFF. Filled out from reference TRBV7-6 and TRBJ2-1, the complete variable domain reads GAGVSQSPRYKVTKRGQDVALRCDPISGHVSLYWYRQALGQGPEFLTYFNYEAQQDKSGLPNDRFSAERPEGSISTLTIQRTEQRDSAMYRCASSLVRGGAGNEQFFGPGTRLTVL.

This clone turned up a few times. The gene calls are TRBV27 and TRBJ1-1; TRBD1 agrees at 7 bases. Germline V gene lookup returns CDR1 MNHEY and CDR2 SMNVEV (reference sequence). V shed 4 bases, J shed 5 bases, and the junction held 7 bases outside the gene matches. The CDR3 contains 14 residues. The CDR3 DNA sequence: TGTGCCAGCAGTTCCAGGGGGAGGAATACTGAAGCTTTCTTT. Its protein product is CASSSRGRNTEAFF.

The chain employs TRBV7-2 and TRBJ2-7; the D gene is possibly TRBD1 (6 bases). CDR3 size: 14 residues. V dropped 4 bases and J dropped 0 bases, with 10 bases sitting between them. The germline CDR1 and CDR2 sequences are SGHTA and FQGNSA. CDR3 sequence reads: CASSWTAYSYEQYF. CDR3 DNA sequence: TGTGCCAGCAGCTGGACAGCGTACTCCTACGAGCAGTACTTC.

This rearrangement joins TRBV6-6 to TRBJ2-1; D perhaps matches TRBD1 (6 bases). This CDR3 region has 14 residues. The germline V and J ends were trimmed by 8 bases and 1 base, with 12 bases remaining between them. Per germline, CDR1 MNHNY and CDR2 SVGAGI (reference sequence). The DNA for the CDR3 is TGTGCCAGCCAACAACAGGGATCCTACAATGAGCAGTTCTTC. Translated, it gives CASQQQGSYNEQFF.

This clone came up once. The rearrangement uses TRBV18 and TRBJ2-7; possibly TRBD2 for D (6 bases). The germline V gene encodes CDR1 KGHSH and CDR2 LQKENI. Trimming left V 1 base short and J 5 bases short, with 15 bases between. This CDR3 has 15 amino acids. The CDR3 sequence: CASSPQGLPRDEQYF. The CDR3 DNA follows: TGTGCCAGCTCACCACAGGGACTTCCTCGGGACGAGCAGTACTTC.